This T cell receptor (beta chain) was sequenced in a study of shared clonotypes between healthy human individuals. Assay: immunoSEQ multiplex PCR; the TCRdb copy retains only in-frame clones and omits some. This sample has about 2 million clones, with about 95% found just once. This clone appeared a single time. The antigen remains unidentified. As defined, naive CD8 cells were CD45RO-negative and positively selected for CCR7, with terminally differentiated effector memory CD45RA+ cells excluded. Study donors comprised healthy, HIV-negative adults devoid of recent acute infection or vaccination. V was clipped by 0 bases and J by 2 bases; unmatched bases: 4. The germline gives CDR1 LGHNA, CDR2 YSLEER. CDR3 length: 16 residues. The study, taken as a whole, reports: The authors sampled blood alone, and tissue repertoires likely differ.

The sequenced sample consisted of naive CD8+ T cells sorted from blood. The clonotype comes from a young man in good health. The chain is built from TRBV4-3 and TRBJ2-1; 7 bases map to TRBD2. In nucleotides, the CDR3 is TGCGCCAGCAGCCAAGATAGACTAGCTCCCTACAATGAGCAGTTCTTC. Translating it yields CASSQDRLAPYNEQFF.